These 11 T cell receptor beta chains share one sample of origin, sequenced in a study of shared clonotypes between healthy human individuals. The table came from immunoSEQ multiplex PCR; TCRdb's copy has only in-frame clones and leaves some out. The table lists 530,000 or so clones, nearly 80% of them singletons. What was sequenced was PBMCs. The receptors were sampled from a woman aged 35 to 49 in good health. Some clones in this sample may be carry-over from other donors' samples.

V gene TRBV7-2 combines with J gene TRBJ2-5; D uncertain. Per germline, CDR1 SGHTA and CDR2 FQGNSA. Trimming took off 1 base at V and 5 bases at J, with 5 bases between the two ends. CDR3 length: 12 amino acids. The CDR3 sequence: CASSLVGETQYF. The DNA for the CDR3 is TGTGCCAGCAGCTTAGTTGGGGAGACCCAGTACTTC.

The V call is TRBV30, the J call TRBJ1-5; D uncertain. The V end lost 0 bases, the J end lost 6 bases, and 12 bases lay between the germline ends. Germline V gene lookup returns CDR1 GTSNPN and CDR2 SVGIG (reference sequence). The CDR3 sequence is 14 residues long. CDR3 DNA: TGTGCCTGGAGTGTGTGGGGTGGCAGTCAGCCCCAGCATTTT. It codes for CAWSVWGGSQPQHF.

The chain carries TRBV6-1 and TRBJ2-7; tentative D call: TRBD2 (6 bases). Germline-derived CDR1 and CDR2 are MNHNS and SASEGT. There are 12 residues in the CDR3. V was clipped by 8 bases and J by 4 bases, with 12 bases between them. CDR3 loop: CASRGTEYEQYF. The CDR3 bases are TGTGCCAGCCGCGGGACTGAATACGAGCAGTACTTC.

The chain carries TRBV4-2 and TRBJ2-6, with a weak D call TRBD1 (6 bases). Germline-derived CDR1 and CDR2 are LGHNA and YNFKEQ. This CDR3 has 17 residues. With 0 bases removed from V and 2 bases from J, the gap between germline ends came to 11 bases. The CDR3, as DNA: TGTGCCAGCAGCCAAGAGAGGGGGATGACTGGGGCCAACGTCCTGACTTTC. Protein sequence: CASSQERGMTGANVLTF.

This clone was observed a handful of times. This sample also contains other DNA sequences that code for the same CDR3. This chain uses TRBV28 with TRBJ1-1; D unclear. V gave up 3 bases and J gave up 1 base, with 6 bases separating them. Per the germline V gene, CDR1 is MDHEN and CDR2 is SYDVKM. The CDR3 has 13 residues. CDR3 coding DNA: TGTGCCAGCAGTTTGACGAGGAACACTGAAGCTTTCTTT. Translated, it gives CASSLTRNTEAFF.

The chain employs TRBV9 and TRBJ2-2; D remains unclear. V lost 0 bases and J 5 bases, leaving 5 bases between the germline ends. The germline V gene encodes CDR1 SGDLS and CDR2 YYNGEE. The length of the CDR3 is 13 residues. The CDR3 spells CASSVVVTGELFF. The CDR3 DNA is TGTGCCAGCAGCGTAGTGGTAACCGGGGAGCTGTTTTTT.

The V call is TRBV6-1, the J call TRBJ1-4; D is undetermined. The CDR3 extends over 15 amino acids. CDR1 is MNHNS, CDR2 SASEGT, per germline. V gave up 4 bases and J gave up 6 bases, with 15 bases separating them. The DNA of the CDR3 is TGTGCCAGCAGTGTCACGGACGGAGGATATGAAAAACTGTTTTTT. Encoded protein: CASSVTDGGYEKLFF.

To note about this clone: A much larger clone sits a single nucleotide away, making a read error possible. The sample carries other DNA sequences with the same CDR3. The V call is TRBV7-3, the J call TRBJ2-1, with TRBD2 identical over 10 bases. J lost 2 bases, V lost 3 bases, and 1 base had no gene match. This CDR3 contains 15 residues. Germline CDR1 and CDR2: SGHTA and FQGTGA. CDR3 loop: CASSFLAGAYNEQFF. The CDR3 DNA reads as TGTGCCAGCAGCTTTCTAGCGGGGGCCTACAATGAGCAGTTCTTC.

J is TRBJ2-5 and V is TRBV6-6; 8 bases align to TRBD2. This CDR3 is 15 amino acids long. V trimming: 4 bases; J trimming: 4 bases; junction bases outside the gene matches: 8. The V gene's germline CDR1 is MNHNY and CDR2 SVGAGI (reference sequence). This CDR3 is CASSFSAGDIETQYF. As DNA, the CDR3 is TGTGCCAGCAGTTTCTCAGCGGGAGATATAGAGACCCAGTACTTC.

V is TRBV20-1 and J is TRBJ2-3, with TRBD1 as a possible D gene (6 bases). Germline V gene data show CDR1 as DFQATT and CDR2 as SNEGSKA (reference sequence). Trimming pared 4 bases from V and 7 bases from J, leaving 9 bases between. The CDR3 consists of 11 residues. CDR3 bases: TGCAGTGCTATTGGACAGCATACGCAGTATTTT. Protein product: CSAIGQHTQYF.

CDR3 residues: CASSLDSYNEQFF. The CDR3 DNA follows: TGTGCCAGCAGCCTGGACTCCTACAATGAGCAGTTCTTC. The chain carries TRBV7-6 and TRBJ2-1; D gene unclear. There are 13 residues in the CDR3. Germline loops: CDR1 SGHVS, CDR2 FNYEAQ. V gave up 5 bases and J gave up 0 bases, with 5 bases separating them.